This TCR beta chain was sequenced for a study of PD-L1 blockade in urothelial cancer. Study in general: Between 0 and 3 prior chemotherapy regimens had been given to patients.

Time point here: peripheral blood 6 weeks after treatment start. The CDR3 has 15 amino acids. V was cut by 7 bases and J by 6 bases, with 20 bases left in between. Looked up from germline, CDR1 is SGHVS and CDR2 is FQNEAQ. Here immunoSEQ multiplex PCR was the method, and the copy in TCRdb shows in-frame clones only, minus some. This table has around 46,000 clones, more than 75% appearing once. This clonotype was obtained from a man aged 55 to 70 with urothelial cancer. Sequences were derived from PBMCs, sampled around atezolizumab (anti-PD-L1) treatment. The chain joins TRBV7-8 to TRBJ2-3; a weak D match, TRBD1 (6 bases). CDR3 sequence reads: CASTLQGWYQDTQYF. As DNA, the CDR3 is TGTGCCAGCACCCTACAGGGATGGTACCAGGATACGCAGTATTTT.